Each of the 30 T cell receptor beta chains below was sequenced from the same sample in a study of cytomegalovirus exposure and HLA in healthy donors. PCR amplification relied on 60 Vbeta primers (plus 13 Jbeta primers). TCRdb's copy holds only in-frame clones and misses some; the assay was immunoSEQ multiplex PCR. The sample records about 110,000 clones, 70% being singletons. The sequenced sample was PBMCs. The source of these receptors is a man between 35 and 55 years old in good health and CMV-seropositive.

The chain employs TRBV5-4 and TRBJ1-2; no definite D call. Germline CDR1 is SGHNT and CDR2 is YYREEE (reference sequence). V was pared by 2 bases and J by 2 bases, with 7 bases between. The CDR3 spans 13 residues. CDR3 amino acids: CASSFELNYGYTF. Written as DNA, the CDR3 is TGTGCCAGCAGCTTTGAGTTAAACTATGGCTACACCTTC.

The chain combines TRBV2 with TRBJ1-4; the D is unclear. In germline, CDR1 is SNHLY, CDR2 FYNNEI. This CDR3 contains 15 residues. Between the trimmed V and J ends, which lost 6 bases and 2 bases, there was a span of 13 bases. CDR3 residues: CASRHPGRTNEKLFF. Written as DNA, the CDR3 is TGTGCCAGCAGGCATCCGGGGAGGACTAATGAAAAACTGTTTTTT.

This chain connects TRBV6-1 to TRBJ2-7; D is perhaps TRBD2 (7 bases). Germline lookup yields CDR1 MNHNS and CDR2 SASEGT. V lost 8 bases to trimming and J lost 0 bases, with 14 bases between them. The CDR3 contains 14 residues. The CDR3 loop reads CASLRGGGSYEQYV. The CDR3 DNA follows: TGTGCCAGCCTCAGAGGGGGGGGCTCCTACGAGCAGTACGTC.

The J gene is TRBJ2-2, the V gene TRBV5-4, with TRBD2 identical over 7 bases. Trimming removed 0 bases from V and 1 base from J; junction bases left unmatched: 6. Germline-derived CDR1 and CDR2 are SGHNT and YYREEE (reference sequence). The CDR3 runs to 17 residues. The CDR3 coding sequence is TGTGCCAGCAGCTTGGGAACTAGCGCCTTGAACACCGGGGAGCTGTTTTTT. Its protein is CASSLGTSALNTGELFF.

This clone was picked up a small number of times. The chain uses TRBV29-1 and TRBJ2-3; perhaps TRBD1 as D (5 bases). The CDR3 runs to 14 residues. Germline CDR1 is SQVTM and CDR2 is ANQGSEA. V was pared by 7 bases and J by 6 bases, with 20 bases between. As DNA, the CDR3 is TGCAGCGCCCCGGACACCTACCGCCTGGATACGCAGTATTTT. Protein sequence: CSAPDTYRLDTQYF.

The CDR3 DNA is TGCGCCAGCAGACATGGAAGTGGAGGGGGCTACACTGAAGCTTTCTTT. This translates into CASRHGSGGGYTEAFF. The chain employs TRBV5-1 and TRBJ1-1; 7 positions agree with TRBD1. The CDR3 is 16 amino acids. Germline values: CDR1 SGHRS, CDR2 YFSETQ. The junction had 13 bases not matched to a gene; V was cut back by 5 bases and J by 3 bases. The entire variable domain, with the rest obtained from reference TRBV5-1 and TRBJ1-1, is as follows: KAGVTQTPRYLIKTRGQQVTLSCSPISGHRSVSWYQQTPGQGLQFLFEYFSETQRNKGNFPGRFSGRQFSNSRSEMNVSTLELGDSALYLCASRHGSGGGYTEAFFGQGTRLTVV.

The chain has TRBV7-9 and TRBJ2-7; weak D call: TRBD1 (5 bases). CDR3 length equals 17 residues. The V gene's germline CDR1 is SEHNR and CDR2 FQNEAQ (reference sequence). V dropped 3 bases and J dropped 0 bases, with 18 bases sitting between them. The chain's CDR3 is CASSFIEAGSGSYEQYV. The DNA of the CDR3 is TGTGCCAGCAGCTTTATTGAGGCAGGGTCGGGCTCCTACGAGCAGTACGTC.

V is TRBV6-1 and J is TRBJ2-1, with 12 nucleotides matching TRBD2. V shed 5 bases and J 8 bases; nucleotides not matched to a gene: 10. The CDR3 consists of 16 residues. Germline V gene data show CDR1 as MNHNS and CDR2 as SASEGT. CDR3 protein: CASSKETSGRIDEQFF. The CDR3 DNA reads as TGTGCCAGCAGTAAAGAAACTAGCGGGAGGATCGATGAGCAGTTCTTC.

This chain uses TRBV5-4 with TRBJ2-2, with TRBD2 identical over 7 bases. In germline, CDR1 is SGHNT, CDR2 YYREEE (reference sequence). J was trimmed by 6 bases and V by 0 bases; bases with no gene match: 2. There are 14 residues in the CDR3. The CDR3 region has the DNA TGTGCCAGCAGCTTGGGCGGGAGAGCCGGGGAGCTGTTTTTT. It encodes CASSLGGRAGELFF.

V gene TRBV30 combines with J gene TRBJ2-1, with 13 bases that match TRBD2. CDR1 GTSNPN and CDR2 SVGIG come from the germline V gene (reference sequence). There are 16 residues in the CDR3. The trim removed 7 bases at V and 1 base at J, leaving 7 bases unmatched. The CDR3 reads CASGLAGPLSYNEQFF. CDR3 DNA sequence: TGTGCCTCGGGACTAGCGGGACCATTATCCTACAATGAGCAGTTCTTC.

The chain combines TRBV7-9 with TRBJ2-1; a possible D gene is TRBD2 (6 bases). Germline V gene lookup returns CDR1 SEHNR and CDR2 FQNEAQ (reference sequence). The CDR3 runs to 14 residues. Trimming took off 5 bases at V and 7 bases at J, with 15 bases between the two ends. CDR3 region: CASSTGLFGNEQFF. The CDR3 DNA follows: TGTGCCAGCAGCACCGGACTATTCGGGAATGAGCAGTTCTTC. The complete variable domain, with remaining parts taken from reference TRBV7-9 and TRBJ2-1, reads DTGVSQNPRHKITKRGQNVTFRCDPISEHNRLYWYRQTLGQGPEFLTYFQNEAQLEKSRLLSDRFSAERPKGSFSTLEIQRTEQGDSAMYLCASSTGLFGNEQFFGPGTRLTVL.

This clone showed up just a few times. The chain has TRBV28 and TRBJ1-2; TRBD1 aligns across 7 bases. The germline V gene encodes CDR1 MDHEN and CDR2 SYDVKM. Losses at the gene ends were 7 bases for V and 4 bases for J; bases not matched to a gene: 12. CDR3 size: 15 residues. The CDR3 protein is CASNIFQGVGYGYTF. The CDR3 nucleotides are TGTGCCAGCAACATTTTTCAGGGGGTTGGCTATGGCTACACCTTC.

The chain uses TRBV4-2 and TRBJ2-5; 9 bases map to TRBD1. The trim removed 0 bases at V and 5 bases at J, leaving 4 bases unmatched. Per germline, CDR1 LGHNA and CDR2 YNFKEQ. The CDR3 spans 15 residues. CDR3 in amino acids: CASSQEGQGRETQYF. CDR3 coding DNA: TGTGCCAGCAGCCAAGAGGGACAGGGCCGGGAGACCCAGTACTTC.

This clone was seen a handful of times. The V call is TRBV29-1, the J call TRBJ2-5, with D unresolved. The CDR3 consists of 10 residues. Trimming shortened V by 4 bases and J by 2 bases, and 2 bases separated the two germline ends. The germline CDR1 and CDR2 sequences are SQVTM and ANQGSEA. The CDR3 protein is CSVVQETQYF. The CDR3 DNA sequence: TGCAGCGTTGTACAAGAGACCCAGTACTTC. Full variable domain (remainder filled in from reference TRBV29-1 and TRBJ2-5): SAVISQKPSRDICQRGTSLTIQCQVDSQVTMMFWYRQQPGQSLTLIATANQGSEATYESGFVIDKFPISRPNLTFSTLTVSNMSPEDSSIYLCSVVQETQYFGPGTRLLVL.

This chain uses TRBV27 with TRBJ2-1; TRBD2 might be the D (6 bases). V dropped 1 base and J dropped 1 base, with 14 bases sitting between them. CDR1 and CDR2 (germline): MNHEY, SMNVEV (reference sequence). The CDR3 spans 17 residues. The CDR3 DNA reads as TGTGCCAGCAGTTTATTGTTCGGGAGCGGATCCTACAATGAGCAGTTCTTC. Translating gives CASSLLFGSGSYNEQFF.

The V call is TRBV7-9, the J call TRBJ2-1; TRBD2 matches at 8 bases. Germline V gives CDR1 SEHNR, CDR2 FQNEAQ (reference sequence). This CDR3 region has 14 residues. Unmatched junction bases numbered 5, after V lost 4 bases and J lost 6 bases. The DNA for the CDR3 is TGTGCCAGCAGCTCACCGGGACTAGGCAATGAGCAGTTCTTC. This sequence encodes CASSSPGLGNEQFF.

The chain uses TRBV28 and TRBJ1-1; D might be TRBD1 (5 bases). Trimming left V 2 bases short and J 3 bases short, with 10 bases between. The CDR3 sequence is 14 residues long. Germline lookup yields CDR1 MDHEN and CDR2 SYDVKM. The CDR3 loop reads CASSLPGSHTEAFF. CDR3 bases: TGTGCCAGCAGTTTACCAGGGTCTCACACTGAAGCTTTCTTT.

This chain links TRBV4-2 with TRBJ1-5; possibly TRBD1 for D (6 bases). The ends were cut back, 0 bases at V and 7 bases at J, with 16 bases in the middle. The V gene's germline CDR1 is LGHNA and CDR2 YNFKEQ. The CDR3 has 16 residues. The CDR3 protein is CASSQDHQGLGQPQHF. The CDR3 region has the DNA TGTGCCAGCAGCCAAGATCATCAGGGGCTCGGGCAGCCCCAGCATTTT.

This clone occurred a few times. The V and J genes are TRBV30 and TRBJ1-1, with TRBD1 identical over 7 bases. V shed 4 bases, J shed 2 bases, and the junction held 4 bases outside the gene matches. Germline CDR1 GTSNPN, CDR2 SVGIG (reference sequence). The CDR3 covers 13 residues. The CDR3 is CAWNRQGNTEAFF. CDR3 nucleotides: TGTGCCTGGAATCGACAGGGAAACACTGAAGCTTTCTTT. Using reference TRBV30 and TRBJ1-1 for the parts outside the CDR3, the full variable domain is SQTIHQWPATLVQPVGSPLSLECTVEGTSNPNLYWYRQAAGRGLQLLFYSVGIGQISSEVPQNLSASRPQDRQFILSSKKLLLSDSGFYLCAWNRQGNTEAFFGQGTRLTVV.

The J gene is TRBJ2-1, the V gene TRBV19, with no clear D. This CDR3 comprises 13 residues. Trimming shortened V by 1 base and J by 7 bases, and 8 bases separated the two germline ends. Per the germline V gene, CDR1 is LNHDA and CDR2 is SQIVND (reference sequence). The DNA of the CDR3 is TGTGCCAGTAGTATAGGCACAGTAAATGAGCAGTTCTTC. Protein sequence: CASSIGTVNEQFF. Full variable domain (outside the CDR3, taken from reference TRBV19 and TRBJ2-1): DGGITQSPKYLFRKEGQNVTLSCEQNLNHDAMYWYRQDPGQGLRLIYYSQIVNDFQKGDIAEGYSVSREKKESFPLTVTSAQKNPTAFYLCASSIGTVNEQFFGPGTRLTVL.

The chain combines TRBV7-9 with TRBJ2-1; tentatively, D is TRBD2 (5 bases). The CDR3 consists of 15 residues. Trimming removed 1 base from V and 9 bases from J, with 16 bases in between. Germline lookup yields CDR1 SEHNR and CDR2 FQNEAQ (reference sequence). CDR3 sequence (DNA): TGTGCCAGCAGCTTAGGATCTCTAGCAGCCGGTGAGCAGTTCTTC. Translation: CASSLGSLAAGEQFF.

The chain links TRBV27 to TRBJ1-4; tentatively, D is TRBD1 (6 bases). Between the trimmed V and J ends, which lost 2 bases and 4 bases, there was a span of 11 bases. CDR1 and CDR2 (germline): MNHEY, SMNVEV (reference sequence). This CDR3 is built from 15 residues. The CDR3 loop is CASSLIGGLNEKLFF. The CDR3 DNA sequence: TGTGCCAGCAGTTTAATTGGGGGCCTTAATGAAAAACTGTTTTTT.

This clone was counted only a few times. J is TRBJ2-7 and V is TRBV13; the D gene is possibly TRBD1 (6 bases). Trimming took off 0 bases at V and 4 bases at J, with 10 bases between the two ends. The CDR3 spans 14 residues. Germline loops: CDR1 PRHDT, CDR2 FYEKMQ (reference sequence). The CDR3 reads CASSLGQGFYEQYV. The CDR3 nucleotides are TGTGCCAGCAGCTTAGGGCAGGGGTTTTACGAGCAGTACGTC.

The chain links TRBV6-4 to TRBJ2-3, with a weak D call TRBD2 (5 bases). CDR1 MRHNA and CDR2 SNTAGT come from the germline V gene. Trimming cost V 0 bases and J 0 bases, with 7 bases left between them. The CDR3 contains 15 residues. The DNA for the CDR3 is TGTGCCAGCAGTGACTCGGCGGGCAGCACAGATACGCAGTATTTT. It encodes CASSDSAGSTDTQYF.

This rearrangement joins TRBV29-1 to TRBJ2-6; 7 nucleotides agree with TRBD2. CDR1 SQVTM and CDR2 ANQGSEA come from the germline V gene. V gave up 6 bases and J gave up 0 bases; unmatched junction bases: 2. The CDR3 is 14 residues long. This CDR3 is CSVGGSSGANVLTF. The DNA of the CDR3 is TGCAGCGTGGGGGGGTCCTCTGGGGCCAACGTCCTGACTTTC.

V is TRBV5-4 and J is TRBJ2-7; 7 positions agree with TRBD1. Per germline, CDR1 SGHNT and CDR2 YYREEE (reference sequence). This CDR3 region has 14 residues. The junction had 5 bases not matched to a gene; V was cut back by 4 bases and J by 1 base. CDR3 loop: CASSKRDSSYEQYF. The CDR3 nucleotides are TGTGCCAGCAGCAAAAGGGACAGTTCCTACGAGCAGTACTTC.

This rearrangement joins TRBV7-6 to TRBJ2-7; 8 nucleotides align to TRBD2. Germline V CDR1 and CDR2: SGHVS, FNYEAQ. This CDR3 is built from 13 residues. The ends lost 4 bases at V and 6 bases at J; junction bases unmatched: 5. The CDR3 nucleotides read TGTGCCAGCAGCTCCCTGAGCGGGGGCGAGCAGTACTTC. Encoded protein: CASSSLSGGEQYF.

As for this clone: At one boundary the junction diverges from the germline segment, which might be a read error. V gene TRBV19 combines with J gene TRBJ1-1; the D gene is possibly TRBD1 (6 bases). The CDR3 is 16 amino acids. Germline V gene sequence: CDR1 LNHDA, CDR2 SQIVND (reference sequence). The CDR3 DNA follows: TGTGCCAGTAGTATTGTAGGGGGGGGTCGGAACGCTGAAGCTTTCTTT. Amino acids: CASSIVGGGRNAEAFF.

This rearrangement joins TRBV5-1 to TRBJ2-5; 8 bases line up with TRBD1. Germline V lookup: CDR1 SGHRS, CDR2 YFSETQ. The V gene end was trimmed by 3 bases and the J gene end by 5 bases; junction bases not matched to a gene: 9. The CDR3 has 15 amino acids. The CDR3 nucleotides read TGCGCCAGCAGCTCGGGTACAGGGGGTTGGGAGACCCAGTACTTC. Its translation: CASSSGTGGWETQYF.

The chain combines TRBV27 with TRBJ1-2, with no clear D. This CDR3 contains 10 residues. V was pared by 8 bases and J by 7 bases, with 8 bases between. Germline loops: CDR1 MNHEY, CDR2 SMNVEV (reference sequence). The CDR3: CASFTRGYTF. In nucleotides, the CDR3 is TGTGCCAGCTTTACTCGTGGCTACACCTTC.